The 18 T cell receptor beta chains presented below share a single source sample, sequenced in a study of T cell changes during pregnancy in multiple sclerosis. TCRdb's table, derived via immunoSEQ multiplex PCR, lists solely in-frame clones and lacks some. This table holds approximately 30,000 clones, about 90% found once. Material: CD8+ T cells from peripheral blood mononuclear cells, obtained in the second trimester of pregnancy. The receptors were sampled from a female donor with multiple sclerosis, enrolled in a pregnancy study.

This clone was observed once. J is TRBJ1-1 and V is TRBV6-1; 7 bases match TRBD1. V lost 5 bases, J lost 3 bases, and 6 bases stayed unmatched. Germline V lookup: CDR1 MNHNS, CDR2 SASEGT. The CDR3 extends over 14 amino acids. CDR3 protein: CASSTRGLDTEAFF. CDR3 sequence (DNA): TGTGCCAGCAGTACAAGGGGGCTTGACACTGAAGCTTTCTTT.

The rearrangement uses TRBV30 and TRBJ2-6, with TRBD1 matching over 10 bases. Germline V lookup: CDR1 GTSNPN, CDR2 SVGIG (reference sequence). V shed 8 bases, J shed 3 bases, and the junction held 4 bases outside the gene matches. The CDR3 totals 14 residues. The CDR3 DNA follows: TGTGCCCGGGGGACAGGGGATGGGGCCAACGTCCTGACTTTC. Translation gives CARGTGDGANVLTF.

This rearrangement joins TRBV4-3 to TRBJ1-4, with 7 positions matching TRBD1. The CDR3 consists of 15 residues. V shed 4 bases, J shed 8 bases, and the junction held 10 bases outside the gene matches. The germline V gene has CDR1 LGHNA and CDR2 YSLEER. The CDR3 spells CASSRLTGVLEKLFF. The CDR3 bases are TGCGCCAGCAGCCGATTAACAGGGGTATTGGAAAAACTGTTTTTT.

The J gene is TRBJ2-3, the V gene TRBV15, with 9 bases lining up with TRBD2. The V gene end was trimmed by 3 bases and the J gene end by 2 bases; junction bases not matched to a gene: 12. The CDR3 extends over 18 amino acids. Germline V CDR1 and CDR2: LNHNV, YYDKDF (reference sequence). The CDR3 here is CATSRPSLAGDITDTQYF. CDR3 sequence (DNA): TGTGCCACCAGCAGGCCCTCTTTAGCGGGGGACATCACAGATACGCAGTATTTT.

A word on this clone: Other DNA sequences in the same sample also yield this CDR3. DNA of the CDR3: TGTGCCAGCAGTCCGAGTGATAGGGGCACCCCCTACGAGCAGTACTTC. Protein: CASSPSDRGTPYEQYF. The rearrangement joins TRBV28 to TRBJ2-7, with D possibly matching TRBD1 (5 bases). Germline loops: CDR1 MDHEN, CDR2 SYDVKM. This CDR3 is 16 amino acids long. Trimming shortened V by 5 bases and J by 2 bases, and 19 bases separated the two germline ends.

The chain uses TRBV5-6 and TRBJ2-7; D not certain. The CDR3 contains 12 residues. V was trimmed by 2 bases and J by 6 bases, leaving 9 bases between them. In germline, CDR1 is SGHDT, CDR2 YYEEEE. CDR3 sequence reads: CASSLWLSEQYF. The DNA of the CDR3 is TGTGCCAGCAGCTTATGGCTCTCCGAGCAGTACTTC.

The chain links TRBV11-2 to TRBJ2-2; D unresolved. Trimming shortened V by 1 base and J by 3 bases, and 6 bases separated the two germline ends. Germline assignment: CDR1 SGHAT and CDR2 FQNNGV. This CDR3 is 14 amino acids long. The DNA for the CDR3 is TGTGCCAGCAGCTTAGGGGCATACACCGGGGAGCTGTTTTTT. This encodes CASSLGAYTGELFF.

The J gene is TRBJ2-7, the V gene TRBV29-1; D perhaps matches TRBD2 (6 bases). Trimming stripped 7 bases from V and 3 bases from J, with 19 bases between. CDR1 is SQVTM, CDR2 ANQGSEA, per germline. The length of the CDR3 is 14 residues. This CDR3 is CSAAGGTYGYEQYF. The CDR3 DNA reads as TGCAGCGCTGCAGGCGGGACTTACGGCTACGAGCAGTACTTC.

This clone was seen just once. The chain joins TRBV29-1 to TRBJ1-3; D gene unclear. V was pared by 1 base and J by 4 bases, with 5 bases between. CDR1 and CDR2 from the germline V gene are SQVTM and ANQGSEA. The CDR3 loop spans 12 amino acids. The CDR3 region is CSVEGEGNTIYF. In nucleotides, the CDR3 is TGCAGCGTTGAAGGGGAGGGAAACACCATATATTTT.

The chain carries TRBV10-3 and TRBJ2-7; the match to TRBD2 covers 9 bases. This CDR3 region has 14 residues. The germline V gene encodes CDR1 ENHRY and CDR2 SYGVKD. J was trimmed by 6 bases and V by 5 bases; bases with no gene match: 8. The DNA of the CDR3 is TGTGCCATCAGTACTAGGACTAGCGAAGGCGAGCAGTACTTC. It yields the protein CAISTRTSEGEQYF.

The CDR3 bases are TGTGCCAGCAGTGATTCTAGTGGACAGGGGAGTTCACCCCTCCACTTT. It is translated as CASSDSSGQGSSPLHF. The rearrangement joins TRBV6-1 to TRBJ1-6; 9 positions agree with TRBD1. The CDR3 extends over 16 amino acids. Germline CDR1 and CDR2: MNHNS and SASEGT. V gave up 3 bases and J gave up 9 bases; unmatched junction bases: 9.

V gene TRBV6-5 combines with J gene TRBJ2-5, with a tentative D call TRBD2 (6 bases). V was trimmed by 3 bases and J by 3 bases, leaving 8 bases between them. Germline CDR1 reads MNHEY; CDR2 reads SVGAGI. The CDR3 consists of 13 residues. CDR3 nucleotides: TGTGCCAGCAGTTATTCGGGGGAAGAGACCCAGTACTTC. This sequence encodes CASSYSGEETQYF.

The chain has TRBV7-9 and TRBJ2-1; 7 bases match TRBD2. With 4 bases clipped from V and 4 bases from J, the junction kept 10 bases outside the gene matches. The V gene's germline CDR1 is SEHNR and CDR2 FQNEAQ (reference sequence). The CDR3 is 16 residues long. Here the CDR3 DNA reads TGTGCCAGCAGCTCTAAGCGGGGTCCCATTTACAATGAGCAGTTCTTC. Its translation: CASSSKRGPIYNEQFF.

This clone showed up just a few times. The chain is built from TRBV4-3 and TRBJ2-1; D unclear. This CDR3 has 16 amino acids. With 0 bases removed from V and 0 bases from J, the gap between germline ends came to 9 bases. Germline V gene sequence: CDR1 LGHNA, CDR2 YSLEER. CDR3 bases: TGCGCCAGCAGCCAAGAGTCTCCCGGCTCCTACAATGAGCAGTTCTTC. Its protein product is CASSQESPGSYNEQFF.

V and J are TRBV6-5 and TRBJ1-2; 8 bases fit TRBD1. Unmatched junction bases numbered 17, after V lost 7 bases and J lost 10 bases. The CDR3 is 15 residues long. Per germline, CDR1 MNHEY and CDR2 SVGAGI. The CDR3 spells CASIKGHKTGVYYTF. The CDR3 region has the DNA TGTGCCAGCATAAAAGGGCATAAGACAGGGGTCTACTACACCTTC.

The rearrangement links TRBV10-1 to TRBJ2-2; a weak D match, TRBD1 (5 bases). The germline V and J ends were trimmed by 7 bases and 3 bases, with 9 bases remaining between them. CDR1 and CDR2 from the germline V gene are WNHNN and SYGVQD (reference sequence). The length of the CDR3 is 13 residues. The chain's CDR3 is CASMAQDTGELFF. CDR3 DNA sequence: TGCGCCAGCATGGCACAGGACACCGGGGAGCTGTTTTTT.

V is TRBV7-6 and J is TRBJ2-1; D uncertain. Trimming cost V 1 base and J 8 bases, with 18 bases left between them. CDR1 and CDR2 (germline): SGHVS, FNYEAQ. CDR3 length equals 16 residues. Here the CDR3 reads CASSLGGGRPLDEQFF. The CDR3 coding sequence is TGTGCCAGCAGCTTAGGAGGTGGTAGGCCCCTTGATGAGCAGTTCTTC.

The chain uses TRBV27 and TRBJ1-1, with D perhaps TRBD1 (6 bases). Germline CDR1 MNHEY, CDR2 SMNVEV (reference sequence). The CDR3 spans 19 residues. Between the trimmed V and J ends, which lost 7 bases and 1 base, there was a span of 28 bases. The CDR3 loop is CASIAGGGSGAMGNTEAFF. CDR3 DNA sequence: TGTGCCAGCATCGCGGGGGGCGGGTCAGGGGCCATGGGGAACACTGAAGCTTTCTTT.